The sequence of this T cell receptor (beta chain) was determined in a study of regulatory T cells in long-lasting Graves disease. Through Arm-PCR of CDR3 regions and iRepertoire HTBI primers, TCR beta libraries were built. In the original analysis: The study identified about 60 TRBV and about 14 TRBJ segments across samples. Each CDR3 protein is one row after TCRdb ran MiXCR on the multiplex PCR reads. These V and J calls derive from TCRdb rather than the authors' analysis. The sample carries around 460,000 distinct CDR3 sequences, 12% to 15% recorded once. The sample holds many counts of this clonotype. The antigen is undetermined. CDR3 size: 13 residues. Trimming removed 6 bases from V and 1 base from J, with 9 bases in between. CDR1 and CDR2 from the germline V gene are KGHSH and LQKENI. Sample time point: newly diagnosed GD, antithyroid drugs for less than 3 months. Researchers made the TCR library from RNA that was extracted from PBMCs.

Notes on the study in general: Persistent patients shared more public clonotypes (approximately 2,700) than newly diagnosed patients (under 1,000).

The sample was also reused in another study, on T cells in Graves' hyperthyroidism and ophthalmopathy.

The sample here was peripheral blood mononuclear cells (PBMCs), taken at new diagnosis, from a patient treated with antithyroid drugs. The clonotype originates from a woman between 45 and 60 years old with Graves disease. V gene TRBV18 combines with J gene TRBJ1-1; D perhaps matches TRBD1 (5 bases). CDR3 DNA sequence: TGTGCCAGCTCCGAGACAGAGAACACTGAAGCTTTCTTT. Protein: CASSETENTEAFF.